Listed below are T cell receptor beta chains from one sample, sequenced in a study of CD4 T cells in relation to SARS-CoV-2 and coronaviruses. The method was immunoSEQ multiplex PCR; TCRdb's version includes in-frame clones alone and lacks a portion of them. Of about 56,000 clones listed, about 90% are singletons. Source material: naive CD4+ T cells from PBMCs. These receptors all come from an adult with COVID-19. The CDR3 runs from the conserved cysteine through the conserved F or W. D genes are given only for firm matches. Part of the rows lack a size; the others show once, few, many or a class for expanded clones.

. | TRBJ2-7 | TRBD2 | TRBV7-8 | CASSQSLLAGGPASREQYF | TGTGCCAGCAGCCAATCTCTCCTAGCGGGAGGACCAGCCTCCCGCGAGCAGTACTTC
. | TRBJ1-5 | . | TRBV29-1 | CSVDLGYNQPQHF | TGCAGCGTTGATTTGGGGTACAATCAGCCCCAGCATTTT
. | TRBJ2-1 | . | TRBV29-1 | CSVEGALWYNEQFF | TGCAGCGTTGAGGGGGCCCTCTGGTACAATGAGCAGTTCTTC
few | TRBJ2-7 | . | TRBV3-1/TRBV3-2 | CASSQVSGEQYF | TGTGCCAGCAGCCAAGTCTCCGGGGAGCAGTACTTC
few | TRBJ2-7 | . | TRBV7-6 | CASSRGLDEQYF | TGTGCCAGCAGCCGAGGACTGGACGAGCAGTACTTC
. | TRBJ2-2 | . | TRBV6-5 | CASSLSGVRNAGELFF | TGTGCCAGCAGTTTATCGGGAGTAAGAAACGCCGGGGAGCTGTTTTTT
. | TRBJ2-3 | TRBD2 | TRBV24-1 | CATSPGLGTYAQYF | TGTGCCACCAGTCCGGGACTAGGGACCTACGCGCAGTATTTT
. | TRBJ1-3 | TRBD1 | TRBV5-4 | CASSLQGAGNTIYF | TGTGCCAGCAGCTTACAGGGGGCTGGAAACACCATATATTTT
once | TRBJ2-2 | . | TRBV9 | CASSRHGGADTGELFF | TGTGCCAGCAGCCGACACGGGGGCGCCGACACCGGGGAGCTGTTTTTT
once | TRBJ1-1 | . | TRBV4-1 | CASSQRGLNTEAFF | TGCGCCAGCAGCCAAAGGGGATTGAACACTGAAGCTTTCTTT
. | TRBJ2-1 | . | TRBV10-2 | CASSESGTGTLRHEQFF | TGCGCCAGCAGTGAGTCAGGAACAGGGACACTGCGGCATGAGCAGTTCTTC
. | TRBJ2-7 | . | TRBV19 | CASSQASYEQYF | TGTGCCAGTAGTCAGGCGTCTTACGAGCAGTACTTC
. | TRBJ2-5 | . | TRBV3-1/TRBV3-2 | CASSQDPGWGETQYF | TGTGCCAGCAGCCAAGATCCAGGGTGGGGAGAGACCCAGTACTTC
. | TRBJ2-7 | . | TRBV15 | CATSLALGPLSYEQYF | TGTGCCACCAGCCTAGCCCTAGGCCCCCTCTCCTACGAGCAGTACTTC
. | TRBJ1-2 | TRBD1 | TRBV18 | CASSLRTGEDYGYTF | TGTGCCAGCTCACTACGGACAGGGGAGGACTATGGCTACACCTTC
. | TRBJ2-3 | TRBD2 | TRBV18 | CASSPRVAGGTDTQYF | TGTGCCAGCTCACCACGCGTGGCGGGGGGCACAGATACGCAGTATTTT
. | TRBJ2-5 | . | TRBV7-3 | CASSLNRGGGETQYF | TGTGCCAGCAGCTTAAATCGAGGGGGGGGAGAGACCCAGTACTTC
. | TRBJ2-5 | . | TRBV28 | CASSSPRVVRQETQYF | TGTGCCAGCAGTTCCCCCCGGGTGGTTCGCCAAGAGACCCAGTACTTC
. | TRBJ2-5 | . | TRBV5-4 | CASSIDSTGKTQYF | TGTGCCAGCAGCATTGACAGCACGGGGAAGACCCAGTACTTC
. | TRBJ2-1 | . | TRBV5-4 | CASKEGLRLSYNEQFF | TGTGCCAGCAAAGAGGGTCTGAGACTCTCCTACAATGAGCAGTTCTTC
. | TRBJ2-7 | . | TRBV9 | CASSATGQQYEQYF | TGTGCCAGCAGCGCGACAGGCCAACAATACGAGCAGTACTTC
. | TRBJ2-5 | TRBD1 | TRBV12-3/TRBV12-4 | CASRGTGQETQYF | TGTGCCAGCCGAGGGACAGGGCAAGAGACCCAGTACTTC
. | TRBJ2-2 | . | TRBV3-1/TRBV3-2 | CASSRASGTGELFF | TGTGCCAGCAGCCGGGCCTCAGGGACCGGGGAGCTGTTTTTT
few | TRBJ1-3 | . | TRBV19 | CASGGNTIYF | TGTGCCAGTGGGGGAAACACCATATATTTT
. | TRBJ2-1 | . | TRBV3-1/TRBV3-2 | CASSQGLVGFYNEQFF | TGTGCCAGCAGCCAAGGACTAGTAGGCTTCTACAATGAGCAGTTCTTC
. | TRBJ2-3 | . | TRBV28 | CASSSGYGSVPRPDTQYF | TGTGCCAGCAGTTCGGGGTATGGGAGCGTCCCACGTCCAGATACGCAGTATTTT
. | TRBJ2-5 | TRBD2 | TRBV3-1/TRBV3-2 | CASSQLGGRAGIGQYF | TGTGCCAGCAGCCAACTCGGCGGGAGGGCCGGAATTGGCCAGTACTTC
few | TRBJ1-2 | TRBD1 | TRBV7-9 | CASSLDRGIGYTF | TGTGCCAGCAGCCTGGACAGGGGCATAGGCTACACCTTC
. | TRBJ2-7 | TRBD1 | TRBV19 | CASSIAGTGAYEQYF | TGTGCCAGTAGTATTGCCGGGACAGGGGCCTACGAGCAGTACTTC
. | TRBJ2-2 | . | TRBV11-2 | CASRRVRNTGELFF | TGTGCCAGCCGTCGGGTCAGGAACACCGGGGAGCTGTTTTTT
. | TRBJ2-4 | . | TRBV5-1 | CASSLGGVKNIQYF | TGCGCCAGCAGCTTGGGGGGCGTAAAAAACATTCAGTACTTC
. | TRBJ2-3 | TRBD2 | TRBV28 | CASSRLAGVQGDTQYF | TGTGCCAGCAGTAGACTAGCGGGAGTTCAGGGAGATACGCAGTATTTT
. | TRBJ1-2 | . | TRBV30 | CAGYNNRVGGYTF | TGTGCCGGCTACAACAACAGGGTGGGTGGCTACACCTTC
. | TRBJ2-5 | . | TRBV19 | CASSITGSETQYF | TGTGCCAGTAGTATAACAGGGTCAGAGACCCAGTACTTC
. | TRBJ2-1 | . | TRBV29-1 | CSVEMTTGYNEQFF | TGCAGCGTTGAAATGACGACAGGCTACAATGAGCAGTTCTTC
. | TRBJ1-1 | . | TRBV18 | CASSPLAGGETEAFF | TGTGCCAGCTCACCACTCGCGGGGGGCGAAACTGAAGCTTTCTTT
. | TRBJ2-1 | . | TRBV11-2 | CASSLNLSEQFF | TGTGCCAGCAGCTTAAACCTAAGTGAGCAGTTCTTC
once | TRBJ2-3 | . | TRBV28 | CASNIGQGTDTQYF | TGTGCCAGCAATATCGGGCAGGGCACAGATACGCAGTATTTT
. | TRBJ2-7 | . | TRBV5-8 | CASSFGASYEQYF | TGTGCCAGCAGCTTCGGGGCCTCCTACGAGCAGTACTTC
. | TRBJ1-5 | TRBD1 | TRBV28 | CASSFPSRTGPQHF | TGTGCCAGCAGTTTCCCCTCCCGGACAGGGCCCCAGCATTTT
. | TRBJ1-3 | . | TRBV5-1 | CASSLTGRGNTIYF | TGCGCCAGCAGCTTAACAGGGAGAGGAAACACCATATATTTT
once | TRBJ2-7 | . | TRBV2 | CASRGGRESSYEQYF | TGTGCCAGCAGAGGTGGACGGGAGAGCTCCTACGAGCAGTACTTC
. | TRBJ2-2 | TRBD1 | TRBV18 | CASSPPTGVGTGELFF | TGTGCCAGCTCACCACCGACAGGGGTGGGCACCGGGGAGCTGTTTTTT
. | TRBJ2-7 | . | TRBV28 | CASVGSGASYEQYF | TGTGCCAGCGTAGGGAGCGGCGCTTCCTACGAGCAGTACTTC
. | TRBJ2-1 | TRBD2 | TRBV5-4 | CASSRLAGDNEQFF | TGTGCCAGCAGCAGACTAGCGGGAGACAATGAGCAGTTCTTC
. | TRBJ2-7 | TRBD2 | TRBV28 | CASSLAGGPYEQYF | TGTGCCAGCAGTTTAGCGGGAGGGCCCTACGAGCAGTACTTC